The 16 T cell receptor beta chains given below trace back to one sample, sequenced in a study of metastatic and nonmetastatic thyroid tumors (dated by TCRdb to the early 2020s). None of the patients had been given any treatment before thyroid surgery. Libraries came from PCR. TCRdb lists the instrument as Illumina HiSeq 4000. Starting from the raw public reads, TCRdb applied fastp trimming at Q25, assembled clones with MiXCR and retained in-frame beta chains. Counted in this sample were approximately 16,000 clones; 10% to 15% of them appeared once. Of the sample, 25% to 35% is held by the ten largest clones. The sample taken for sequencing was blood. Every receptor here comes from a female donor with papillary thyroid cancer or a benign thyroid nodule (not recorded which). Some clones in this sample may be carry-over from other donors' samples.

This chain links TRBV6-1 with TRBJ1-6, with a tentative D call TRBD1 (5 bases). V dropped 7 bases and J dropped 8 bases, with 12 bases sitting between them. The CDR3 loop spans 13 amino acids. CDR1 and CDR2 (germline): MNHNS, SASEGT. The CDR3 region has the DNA TGTGCCAGCACCTTGGGACCGCATTCACCCCTCCACTTT. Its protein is CASTLGPHSPLHF.

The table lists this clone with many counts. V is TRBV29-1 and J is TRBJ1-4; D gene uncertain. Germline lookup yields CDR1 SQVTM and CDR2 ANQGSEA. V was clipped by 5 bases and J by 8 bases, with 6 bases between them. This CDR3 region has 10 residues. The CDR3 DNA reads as TGCAGCGTTCGTTTGGAAAAACTGTTTTTT. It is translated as CSVRLEKLFF.

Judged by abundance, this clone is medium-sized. The DNA of the CDR3 is TGTGCCAGCAGTTTAGGGGGAACGACCAATTCACCCCTCCACTTT. This gives the protein CASSLGGTTNSPLHF. V gene TRBV27 combines with J gene TRBJ1-6; maybe TRBD1 (5 bases). Trimming took 2 bases from V and 7 from J, leaving 12 bases between them. Per germline, CDR1 MNHEY and CDR2 SMNVEV (reference sequence). The CDR3 has 15 residues.

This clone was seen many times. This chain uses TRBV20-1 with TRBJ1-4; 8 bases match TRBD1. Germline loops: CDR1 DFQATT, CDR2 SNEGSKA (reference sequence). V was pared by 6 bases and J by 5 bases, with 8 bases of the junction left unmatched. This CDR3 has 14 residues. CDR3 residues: CSATHRGGNEKLFF. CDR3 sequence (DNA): TGCAGTGCAACCCACAGGGGGGGAAATGAAAAACTGTTTTTT.

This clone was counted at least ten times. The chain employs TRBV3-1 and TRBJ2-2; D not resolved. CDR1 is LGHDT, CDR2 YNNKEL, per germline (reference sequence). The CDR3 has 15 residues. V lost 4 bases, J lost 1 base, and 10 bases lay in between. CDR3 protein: CASSPYDRNTGELFF. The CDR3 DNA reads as TGTGCCAGCAGCCCGTATGACCGGAACACCGGGGAGCTGTTTTTT.

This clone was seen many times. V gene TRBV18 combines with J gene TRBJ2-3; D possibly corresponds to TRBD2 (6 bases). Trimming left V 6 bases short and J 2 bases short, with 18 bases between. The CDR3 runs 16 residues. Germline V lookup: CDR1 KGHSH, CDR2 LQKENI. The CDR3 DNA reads TGTGCCAGCTCCCCGAAACTAGCAAAAGCCACAGATACGCAGTATTTT. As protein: CASSPKLAKATDTQYF.

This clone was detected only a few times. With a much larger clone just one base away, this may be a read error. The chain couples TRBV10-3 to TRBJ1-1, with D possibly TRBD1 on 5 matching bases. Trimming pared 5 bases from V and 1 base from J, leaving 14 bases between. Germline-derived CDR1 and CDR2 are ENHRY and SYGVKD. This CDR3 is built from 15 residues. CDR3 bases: TGTGCCATCAGTCCCGGGGGGAGTCCGAACACTGAAGCTTTCTTT. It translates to CAISPGGSPNTEAFF.

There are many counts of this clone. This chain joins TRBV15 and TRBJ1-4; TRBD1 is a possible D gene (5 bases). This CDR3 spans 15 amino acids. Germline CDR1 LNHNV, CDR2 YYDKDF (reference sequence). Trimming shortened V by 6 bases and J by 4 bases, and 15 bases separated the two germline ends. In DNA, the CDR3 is TGTGCCACCAGGGACATACGAAGGAATAATGAAAAACTGTTTTTT. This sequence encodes CATRDIRRNNEKLFF.

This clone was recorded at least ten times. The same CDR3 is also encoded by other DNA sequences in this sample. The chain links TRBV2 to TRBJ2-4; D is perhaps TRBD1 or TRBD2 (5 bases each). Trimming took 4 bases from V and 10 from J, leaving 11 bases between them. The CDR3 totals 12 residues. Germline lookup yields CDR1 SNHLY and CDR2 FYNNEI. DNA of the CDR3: TGTGCCAGCAGTGGGGACGAGGGGATTCAGTACTTC. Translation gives CASSGDEGIQYF. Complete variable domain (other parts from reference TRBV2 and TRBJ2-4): EPEVTQTPSHQVTQMGQEVILRCVPISNHLYFYWYRQILGQKVEFLVSFYNNEISEKSEIFDDQFSVERPDGSNFTLKIRSTKLEDSAMYFCASSGDEGIQYFGAGTRLSVL.

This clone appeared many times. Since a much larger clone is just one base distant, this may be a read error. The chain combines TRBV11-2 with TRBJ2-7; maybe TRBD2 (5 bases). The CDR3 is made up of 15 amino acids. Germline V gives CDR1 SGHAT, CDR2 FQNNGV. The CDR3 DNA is TGTGCCAGCAGCTCATCCACGGGGAGCTCCTACGAGCAGCACTTC. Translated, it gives CASSSSTGSSYEQHF.

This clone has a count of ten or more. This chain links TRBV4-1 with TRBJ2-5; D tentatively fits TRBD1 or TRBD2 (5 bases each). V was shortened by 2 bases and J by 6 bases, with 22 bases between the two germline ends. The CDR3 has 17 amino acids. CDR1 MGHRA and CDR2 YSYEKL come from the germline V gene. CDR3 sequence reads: CASSQPVRGATAQTQYF. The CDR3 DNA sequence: TGCGCCAGCAGCCAACCCGTGAGAGGGGCCACGGCACAGACCCAGTACTTC.

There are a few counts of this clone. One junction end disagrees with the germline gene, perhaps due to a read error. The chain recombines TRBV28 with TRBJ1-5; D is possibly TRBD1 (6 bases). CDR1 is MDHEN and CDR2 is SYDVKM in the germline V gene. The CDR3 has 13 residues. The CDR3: CSSSRRGYQPQHF. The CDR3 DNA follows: TGTTCCAGCAGTCGGAGGGGGTATCAGCCCCAGCATTTT.

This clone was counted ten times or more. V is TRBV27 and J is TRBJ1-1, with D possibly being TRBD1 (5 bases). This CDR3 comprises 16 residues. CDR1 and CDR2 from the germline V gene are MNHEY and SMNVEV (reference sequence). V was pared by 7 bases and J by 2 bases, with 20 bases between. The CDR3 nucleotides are TGTGCCAGCAAAGGGTTAACACACCGGGACAACACTGAAGCTTTCTTT. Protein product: CASKGLTHRDNTEAFF.

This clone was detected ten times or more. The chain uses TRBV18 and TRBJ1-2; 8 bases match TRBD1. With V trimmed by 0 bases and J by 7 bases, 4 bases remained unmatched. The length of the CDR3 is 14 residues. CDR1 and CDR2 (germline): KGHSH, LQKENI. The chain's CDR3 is CASSPPQGAGGYTF. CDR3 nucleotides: TGTGCCAGCTCACCACCGCAGGGGGCAGGTGGCTACACCTTC.

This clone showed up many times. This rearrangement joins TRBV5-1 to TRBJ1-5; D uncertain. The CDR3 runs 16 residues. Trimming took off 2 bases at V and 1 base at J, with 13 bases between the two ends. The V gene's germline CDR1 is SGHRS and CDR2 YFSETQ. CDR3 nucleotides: TGCGCCAGCAGCTTAACTGGGTCGGGGAGCAATCAGCCCCAGCATTTT. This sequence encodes CASSLTGSGSNQPQHF.

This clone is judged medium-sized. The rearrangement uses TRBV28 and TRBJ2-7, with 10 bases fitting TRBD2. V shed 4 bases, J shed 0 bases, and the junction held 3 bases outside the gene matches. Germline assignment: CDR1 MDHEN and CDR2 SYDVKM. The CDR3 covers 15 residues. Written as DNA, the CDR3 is TGTGCCAGCAGTTCAGCGGGGGGGATCTCCTACGAGCAGTACTTC. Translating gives CASSSAGGISYEQYF. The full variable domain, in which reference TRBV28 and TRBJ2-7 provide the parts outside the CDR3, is DVKVTQSSRYLVKRTGEKVFLECVQDMDHENMFWYRQDPGLGLRLIYFSYDVKMKEKGDIPEGYSVSREKKERFSLILESASTNQTSMYLCASSSAGGISYEQYFGPGTRLTVT.